The clone carrying this T cell receptor beta chain was observed a few times. The CDR3 is 16 residues long. J was trimmed by 9 bases and V by 3 bases; bases with no gene match: 14. Germline lookup yields CDR1 MNHEY and CDR2 SMNVEV (reference sequence). How the authors handled the data: For nucleated cells, counts were estimated from reference gene primer amplification. Only in-frame clones appear in the TCRdb table, and some are missing; sequencing was by immunoSEQ multiplex PCR. The DNA was the basis for D and trimming; V, J and clone size are from that table. The data show some 95,000 clones, around nine tenths seen once. The data were obtained in a study of blood T cell repertoires in COVID-19. Study-level information: COVID-19 samples, acute and convalescent, were from the United States, Italy and Spain. Sources were T cells, B-cell-depleted T cells, or PBMCs; the material itself was cDNA or gDNA.

Sample: peripheral blood. The TCR was taken from a man between 65 and 80 years old with acute or convalescent COVID-19. V gene TRBV27 combines with J gene TRBJ2-1; 7 positions match TRBD2. CDR3 sequence (DNA): TGTGCCAGCAGTTTGTCACATGGCGAGTGGGAGGGTGAGCAGTTCTTC. It yields the protein CASSLSHGEWEGEQFF.